Each of the 25 T cell receptor beta chains below was sequenced from the same sample in a study of CD8+CD57+ T cells in acquired aplastic anemia. The template for TCR beta VDJ and CDR3 sequence profiling was genomic DNA. TCRdb recomputed calls from the reads with MiXCR, one row per CDR3 protein. The table records about 110,000 distinct CDR3 sequences, around 50% of them present only once. The sample taken for sequencing was sorted CD4+, CD8+, or CD8+CD57+ T cells (not recorded which) from PBMCs. Every receptor here comes from a human donor in good health, serving as a control.

The chain joins TRBV6-2 or TRBV6-3 to TRBJ2-1; 10 positions agree with TRBD1. The CDR3 contains 18 residues. Germline lookup yields CDR1 MNHEY and CDR2 SVGEGT. After removal of 0 bases from V and 4 bases from J, the junction contained 9 bases not matched to a gene. CDR3: CASSYSFKTGGEYNEQFF. CDR3 DNA sequence: TGTGCCAGCAGTTACTCATTTAAGACAGGGGGCGAGTACAATGAGCAGTTCTTC.

This chain joins TRBV7-8 and TRBJ2-2; D is unresolved. The CDR3 contains 16 residues. V lost 5 bases to trimming and J lost 8 bases, with 21 bases between them. Germline CDR1 is SGHVS and CDR2 is FQNEAQ. This CDR3 reads CASSRIAQAAVGELFF. In DNA, the CDR3 is TGTGCCAGCAGCCGGATCGCTCAGGCCGCCGTTGGGGAGCTGTTTTTT.

The chain has TRBV5-6 and TRBJ2-7; D gene unclear. The V end was cut by 0 bases, the J end by 9 bases, with 16 bases between. Germline V lookup: CDR1 SGHDT, CDR2 YYEEEE. The CDR3 loop spans 14 amino acids. CDR3 amino acids: CASSLGVSQFGQYF. The CDR3 region has the DNA TGTGCCAGCAGCTTGGGGGTTAGCCAGTTTGGGCAGTACTTC.

The chain has TRBV25-1 and TRBJ2-7; weak D call: TRBD1 (8 bases). Germline values: CDR1 MGHDK, CDR2 SYGVNS. Trimming stripped 4 bases from V and 0 bases from J, with 28 bases between. The CDR3 sequence is 20 residues long. DNA for the CDR3: TGTGCCAGCAGTGGGGGGGGCAGGGGGCGAGATCTAGTAAGCTCCTACGAGCAGTACTTC. This translates into CASSGGGRGRDLVSSYEQYF.

The genes are TRBV2 and TRBJ2-2; D may be TRBD2 (6 bases). From germline, CDR1 is SNHLY and CDR2 FYNNEI. The CDR3 loop spans 15 amino acids. The V and J ends lost 6 bases and 4 bases respectively, with 15 bases between them. The CDR3 nucleotides read TGTGCCAGCAGCCCGGACGGAGGGAGCACCGGGGAGCTGTTTTTT. It specifies CASSPDGGSTGELFF. Full variable domain (missing parts from reference TRBV2 and TRBJ2-2): EPEVTQTPSHQVTQMGQEVILRCVPISNHLYFYWYRQILGQKVEFLVSFYNNEISEKSEIFDDQFSVERPDGSNFTLKIRSTKLEDSAMYFCASSPDGGSTGELFFGEGSRLTVL.

V usage is TRBV29-1 and J usage is TRBJ2-7; 9 nucleotides line up with TRBD1. With 0 bases clipped from V and 7 bases from J, the junction kept 10 bases outside the gene matches. Germline CDR1 is SQVTM and CDR2 is ANQGSEA. The CDR3 runs to 15 residues. Written as DNA, the CDR3 is TGCAGCGTTGAAGATCGCGACAGGGGGGTCGGGGAGCAGTACTTC. Translation: CSVEDRDRGVGEQYF.

The chain uses TRBV29-1 and TRBJ1-2, with 8 bases identical to TRBD1. The length of the CDR3 is 13 residues. Germline CDR1 reads SQVTM; CDR2 reads ANQGSEA. With 6 bases clipped from V and 6 bases from J, the junction kept 9 bases outside the gene matches. CDR3 sequence: CSVAGQAKDGYTF. DNA of the CDR3: TGCAGCGTGGCGGGACAGGCGAAAGATGGCTACACCTTC.

This rearrangement joins TRBV29-1 to TRBJ2-7, with 8 bases lining up with TRBD1. The V segment lost 4 bases and the J segment 4 bases; nucleotides outside the gene matches: 3. Germline assignment: CDR1 SQVTM and CDR2 ANQGSEA. This CDR3 contains 12 residues. CDR3: CSVVGTGYEQYF. CDR3 coding DNA: TGCAGCGTTGTCGGGACAGGATACGAGCAGTACTTC.

This clonotype was seen many times. The chain is built from TRBV5-4 and TRBJ2-3; TRBD2 matches 8 bases. CDR1 and CDR2 from the germline V gene are SGHNT and YYREEE (reference sequence). Trimming at V came to 8 bases and at J to 3 bases, leaving 5 bases not matched to a gene. The CDR3 is 13 amino acids. CDR3 loop: CASRGGETDTQYF. As DNA, the CDR3 is TGTGCCAGTCGGGGGGGGGAAACAGATACGCAGTATTTT. Variable domain in full (rest from reference TRBV5-4 and TRBJ2-3): ETGVTQSPTHLIKTRGQQVTLRCSSQSGHNTVSWYQQALGQGPQFIFQYYREEENGRGNFPPRFSGLQFPNYSSELNVNALELDDSALYLCASRGGETDTQYFGPGTRLTVL.

This clonotype appeared a few times. This rearrangement joins TRBV24-1 to TRBJ2-1, with D perhaps matching TRBD2 (5 bases). This CDR3 region has 13 residues. Deletions cut 4 bases from V and 8 bases from J, with 11 bases between. CDR1 and CDR2 (germline): KGHDR, SFDVKD. In nucleotides, the CDR3 is TGTGCCACCAGTGAGATTGACTATGATGAGCAGTTCTTC. Translation gives CATSEIDYDEQFF.

The chain links TRBV20-1 to TRBJ1-1, with a weak D call TRBD1 (5 bases). The germline V gene has CDR1 DFQATT and CDR2 SNEGSKA (reference sequence). Trimming left V 6 bases short and J 5 bases short, with 16 bases between. This CDR3 comprises 13 residues. The CDR3 DNA sequence: TGCAGTGCCCCGCGAGACAGTGAGACTGAAGCTTTCTTT. Residues: CSAPRDSETEAFF.

This clonotype came up many times. The V and J genes are TRBV9 and TRBJ2-5; 8 nucleotides align to TRBD1. This CDR3 spans 15 amino acids. Germline V gene data show CDR1 as SGDLS and CDR2 as YYNGEE. V dropped 4 bases and J dropped 2; count of bases not matched to a gene: 7. In DNA form, the CDR3 reads TGTGCCAGCAGCCCACGCCGGACAGGGCAAGAGACCCAGTACTTC. Protein sequence: CASSPRRTGQETQYF.

In its sample, this clonotype was seen many times. The rearrangement uses TRBV7-7 and TRBJ2-7; a possible D gene is TRBD2 (5 bases). The CDR3 length is 13 residues. The germline gives CDR1 SSHAT, CDR2 FNYEAQ (reference sequence). The ends were cut back, 3 bases at V and 6 bases at J, with 12 bases in the middle. The CDR3 nucleotides read TGTGCCAGCAGCTTGGACTCTGGGAGCGAGCAGTACTTC. Protein sequence: CASSLDSGSEQYF.

This clonotype was detected many times. In DNA form, the CDR3 reads TGTGCCAGCAGCCCCGGGGCGGGTTTGGACTATGGCTACACCTTC. Amino acids: CASSPGAGLDYGYTF. This chain uses TRBV5-5 with TRBJ1-2, with D tentatively TRBD1 (5 bases). Germline V gene data show CDR1 as SGHKS and CDR2 as YYEKEE (reference sequence). V gave up 4 bases and J gave up 3 bases, with 16 bases separating them. CDR3 length: 15 residues.

This clonotype has ten or more counts. The chain links TRBV5-8 to TRBJ1-2; D ambiguous. V dropped 0 bases and J dropped 0 bases, with 9 bases sitting between them. The germline gives CDR1 SGHTS, CDR2 YDEGEE. The CDR3 length is 15 residues. CDR3 nucleotide sequence: TGTGCCAGCAGCTTGGCAGGAGACACTAACTATGGCTACACCTTC. Its protein is CASSLAGDTNYGYTF.

The chain recombines TRBV9 with TRBJ1-5; D not certain. Trimming removed 0 bases at V and 0 bases at J, with 7 bases between. CDR1 and CDR2 (germline): SGDLS, YYNGEE. This CDR3 contains 15 residues. The CDR3 here is CASSVGTNSNQPQHF. CDR3 DNA sequence: TGTGCCAGCAGCGTAGGCACAAATAGCAATCAGCCCCAGCATTTT.

CDR3 DNA sequence: TGTGCCACCTCCCGGGTCTACGAGCAGTACTTC. Encoded protein: CATSRVYEQYF. J is TRBJ2-7 and V is TRBV5-6; D gene uncertain. V was pared by 9 bases and J by 3 bases, with 10 bases between. The CDR3 is 11 amino acids. CDR1 SGHDT and CDR2 YYEEEE come from the germline V gene. Together with reference TRBV5-6 and TRBJ2-7, the CDR3 gives the full variable domain: DAGVTQSPTHLIKTRGQQVTLRCSPKSGHDTVSWYQQALGQGPQFIFQYYEEEERQRGNFPDRFSGHQFPNYSSELNVNALLLGDSALYLCATSRVYEQYFGPGTRLTVT.

The chain employs TRBV28 and TRBJ1-1, with D uncertain. With 10 bases removed from V and 4 bases from J, the gap between germline ends came to 16 bases. In germline, CDR1 is MDHEN, CDR2 SYDVKM. The length of the CDR3 is 13 residues. Written as DNA, the CDR3 is TGTGCCACCCTGAAATGGGAGCCCACTGAAGCTTTCTTT. Its protein product is CATLKWEPTEAFF.

The chain couples TRBV29-1 to TRBJ1-2; tentatively, D is TRBD1 (6 bases). The V end lost 4 bases, the J end lost 4 bases, and 13 bases lay between the germline ends. The V gene's germline CDR1 is SQVTM and CDR2 ANQGSEA. CDR3 length equals 13 residues. CDR3 DNA: TGCAGCGTTGGACAGGAGGAACCCTATGGCTACACCTTC. Translation gives CSVGQEEPYGYTF.

J is TRBJ2-1 and V is TRBV25-1, with 10 bases that match TRBD2. The CDR3 is 17 amino acids. The J segment lost 5 bases and the V segment lost 3 bases, leaving 10 bases of the junction unmatched. Germline loops: CDR1 MGHDK, CDR2 SYGVNS. CDR3 DNA: TGTGCCAGCAGTGATAGGAGCGGGGGGGGAAGCCACAATGAGCAGTTCTTC. Translating it yields CASSDRSGGGSHNEQFF.

This clonotype was observed at least ten times. The chain joins TRBV6-6 to TRBJ1-2; tentatively, D is TRBD1 (5 bases). This CDR3 spans 15 amino acids. Trimming cost V 2 bases and J 0 bases, with 10 bases left between them. Germline V gene sequence: CDR1 MNHNY, CDR2 SVGAGI (reference sequence). The CDR3 region has the DNA TGTGCCAGCAGTTACGCCACAGGTGCTAACTATGGCTACACCTTC. This gives the protein CASSYATGANYGYTF.

The V and J genes are TRBV20-1 and TRBJ1-2; possible D gene TRBD1, 5 bases. This CDR3 is 13 amino acids long. Germline assignment: CDR1 DFQATT and CDR2 SNEGSKA (reference sequence). Trimming removed 1 base at V and 3 bases at J, with 9 bases between. This chain's CDR3 is CSARGDGHYGYTF. The CDR3, as DNA: TGCAGTGCTAGAGGGGACGGACACTATGGCTACACCTTC.

The chain combines TRBV29-1 with TRBJ1-2; no reliable D call. Germline CDR1 SQVTM, CDR2 ANQGSEA. The V and J ends lost 1 base and 8 bases respectively, with 5 bases between them. The CDR3 is 10 residues long. CDR3 in amino acids: CSVEGGGYTF. The CDR3 bases are TGCAGCGTTGAAGGGGGAGGCTACACCTTC.

The V call is TRBV7-3, the J call TRBJ2-7; a possible D gene is TRBD2 (5 bases). Germline CDR1 and CDR2: SGHTA and FQGTGA. Trimming took 2 bases from V and 4 from J, leaving 9 bases between them. The CDR3 extends over 13 amino acids. The CDR3 coding sequence is TGTGCCAGCAGCTTAGCACTAGGGTACGAGCAGTACTTC. Translated: CASSLALGYEQYF.

This clonotype came up many times. This sequence joins TRBV9 and TRBJ1-2, with D tentatively TRBD1 (6 bases). Germline V CDR1 and CDR2: SGDLS, YYNGEE. Trimming cost V 3 bases and J 1 base, with 10 bases left between them. This CDR3 region has 14 residues. CDR3 sequence reads: CASSDRDRNYGYTF. CDR3 sequence (DNA): TGTGCCAGCAGCGACAGGGATCGTAACTATGGCTACACCTTC.